This is a list of T cell receptor beta chains from one sample in a study of T-cell memory formation after mild COVID-19. TCRdb re-analysed the 5' RACE reads in MiXCR, keeping a single row per CDR3 protein. The repertoire has 410,000 or so distinct CDR3 sequences, 23% of them found once; the top ten carry around 13%. Sequenced input: PBMCs or a T cell subset sorted from them (not recorded which). The source is an adult woman who had mild COVID-19 (a few samples of this study predate the infection). Cell type and time point are not known. Both conserved end residues are part of each CDR3. Each record gives: V gene, J gene, D gene, clone size, CDR3 protein, CDR3 DNA. A D gene is named only where the DNA matches it firmly. Part of the rows lack a size; the others show once, few, many or a class for expanded clones.

v_call: TRBV5-5
j_call: TRBJ1-5
d_call: NA
clone_size: NA
cdr3_aa: CASSFHQGNQPQHF
cdr3_nt: TGTGCCAGCAGCTTCCATCAGGGTAATCAGCCCCAGCATTTT

v_call: TRBV7-2
j_call: TRBJ2-4
d_call: TRBD2
clone_size: few
cdr3_aa: CASSAGTSGGARAKNIQYF
cdr3_nt: TGTGCCAGCAGCGCAGGGACTAGCGGGGGGGCTAGAGCCAAAAACATTCAGTACTTC

v_call: TRBV7-2
j_call: TRBJ2-7
d_call: TRBD1
clone_size: few
cdr3_aa: CASSSFGQGRAYEQYF
cdr3_nt: TGTGCCAGCAGCTCGTTCGGACAGGGCAGGGCCTACGAGCAGTACTTC

v_call: TRBV7-3
j_call: TRBJ2-1
d_call: NA
clone_size: NA
cdr3_aa: CASSQRGGGAGYEQFF
cdr3_nt: TGTGCCAGCAGCCAGCGGGGAGGGGGCGCAGGGTATGAGCAGTTCTTC

v_call: TRBV12-3/TRBV12-4
j_call: TRBJ2-2
d_call: NA
clone_size: few
cdr3_aa: CASSFIASPELFF
cdr3_nt: TGTGCCAGCAGTTTTATAGCGTCCCCGGAGCTGTTTTTT

v_call: TRBV27
j_call: TRBJ2-5
d_call: TRBD2
clone_size: few
cdr3_aa: CASSFSGLGVSLETQYF
cdr3_nt: TGTGCCAGCAGTTTCTCTGGACTAGGCGTTTCACTAGAGACCCAGTACTTC

v_call: TRBV18
j_call: TRBJ2-7
d_call: TRBD2
clone_size: few
cdr3_aa: CASSQSSGSGSYEQYF
cdr3_nt: TGTGCCAGCTCACAAAGTAGCGGGAGTGGGTCCTACGAGCAGTACTTC

v_call: TRBV29-1
j_call: TRBJ1-1
d_call: TRBD1
clone_size: NA
cdr3_aa: CSVVGTANTEAFF
cdr3_nt: TGCAGCGTTGTCGGGACAGCGAACACTGAAGCTTTCTTT

v_call: TRBV7-3
j_call: TRBJ1-5
d_call: NA
clone_size: NA
cdr3_aa: CASSIAPGQPQHF
cdr3_nt: TGTGCCAGCAGCATAGCTCCAGGGCAGCCCCAGCATTTT

v_call: TRBV12-3/TRBV12-4
j_call: TRBJ1-5
d_call: TRBD1
clone_size: NA
cdr3_aa: CASRGQRGQPQHF
cdr3_nt: TGTGCCAGCAGGGGACAGAGGGGTCAGCCCCAGCATTTT